This T cell receptor beta chain derives from a study of T cells in narcolepsy. In the case of this clone: Its antigen is unidentified.

The CDR3 covers 17 residues. From germline, CDR1 is SGHNT and CDR2 YYREEE (reference sequence). Trimming removed 4 bases from V and 4 bases from J; junction bases left unmatched: 14. Findings and caveats of the study: Healthy controls reportedly lacked the autoreactive clonotypes serially found in patients' blood. Some memory CD4+ repertoires had no autoreactive clone sequences. Comparing one patient's CSF and blood CD4+ clonotypes highlighted HCRT- and TRIB2-specific autoreactive clonotypes.

The protocol was immunoSEQ multiplex PCR, while the TCRdb copy is restricted to in-frame clones and leaves out a portion. In the table there are tens of thousands of clones, roughly four fifths of which are singletons. The chain combines TRBV5-4 with TRBJ1-1, with 9 bases that match TRBD1. The receptor's source is a human donor with narcolepsy. Sequencing was done on a sample of CD45RA- memory CD4+ T cells from PBMCs. CDR3 DNA sequence: TGTGCCAGCAGCCCCCCGGGACAGGGCAGGATCAGCACTGAAGCTTTCTTT. Amino acid sequence: CASSPPGQGRISTEAFF.